The clone carrying this TCR beta chain occurred many times. RNA transcripts served as the template for amplifying TCR beta CDR3 regions. The study used the HTBI primer set for a first-round RT-PCR of the TCR CDR3. A single record per CDR3 protein comes from TCRdb applying MiXCR to the multiplex PCR reads. The sample includes approximately 400,000 distinct CDR3 sequences, 11% to 15% seen only once; the top ten take over 25%. The source of the sample is a study of T cells in Graves' hyperthyroidism and ophthalmopathy. Germline V lookup: CDR1 LGHDT, CDR2 YNNKEL (reference sequence). This CDR3 has 13 amino acids. V was cut by 1 base and J by 10 bases, with 13 bases left in between.

The chain employs TRBV3-1 and TRBJ1-1; D gene ambiguous. The TCR comes from a middle-aged man with Graves' ophthalmopathy. Material for sequencing was blood. The CDR3: CASSQGQVLAAFF. DNA for the CDR3: TGTGCCAGCAGCCAAGGCCAGGTTCTAGCAGCTTTCTTT.